This passage covers 31 T cell receptor beta chains from one sample sequenced in a study of CD8 T cells in ankylosing spondylitis. MiXCR, applied by TCRdb to the 5' RACE reads, yields one record per CDR3 protein. The data show just over 150,000 distinct CDR3 sequences, with about 17% seen just once and over 7% held by the top ten. Material for sequencing was blood, either unsorted or a sorted T cell fraction (not recorded which). These receptors all come from a male donor with ankylosing spondylitis or in good health (not recorded which).

CDR3: CASRSASMNTGELFF. The CDR3 nucleotides read TGTGCCAGCAGGTCCGCTAGCATGAACACCGGGGAGCTGTTTTTT. The chain joins TRBV12-3 or TRBV12-4 to TRBJ2-2, with D possibly being TRBD2 (5 bases). This CDR3 has 15 residues. The V and J ends lost 6 bases and 1 base respectively, with 12 bases between them.

The sample holds a few counts of this clonotype. The J gene is TRBJ2-1, the V gene TRBV5-6; D not resolved. The germline CDR1 and CDR2 sequences are SGHDT and YYEEEE. This CDR3 comprises 15 residues. Between the trimmed V and J ends, which lost 0 bases and 4 bases, there was a span of 11 bases. CDR3 DNA: TGTGCCAGCAGCTTGGAAAATACAGCTTACAATGAGCAGTTCTTC. Its translation: CASSLENTAYNEQFF.

This clonotype was detected a few times. The chain uses TRBV5-1 and TRBJ2-7, with a possible D match to TRBD1 (5 bases). CDR1 is SGHRS and CDR2 is YFSETQ in the germline V gene. This CDR3 comprises 13 residues. Between the trimmed V and J ends, which lost 0 bases and 7 bases, there was a span of 11 bases. The CDR3 region is CASSLGQFGEQYF. In nucleotides, the CDR3 is TGCGCCAGCAGCTTGGGACAGTTCGGGGAGCAGTACTTC.

V usage is TRBV5-6 and J usage is TRBJ1-1; D is perhaps TRBD1 (5 bases). V was trimmed by 4 bases and J by 4 bases, leaving 17 bases between them. Germline CDR1 and CDR2: SGHDT and YYEEEE. The CDR3 is 15 amino acids. The CDR3 DNA is TGTGCCAGCAGCCCCCAGCGGGGGATGGTCACTGAAGCTTTCTTT. Protein: CASSPQRGMVTEAFF.

This clonotype has more than one count but fewer than ten. The chain uses TRBV28 and TRBJ1-5; D unclear. This CDR3 comprises 15 residues. Between the trimmed V and J ends, which lost 3 bases and 0 bases, there was a span of 9 bases. Germline values: CDR1 MDHEN, CDR2 SYDVKM. CDR3: CASSFGGHSNQPQHF. The CDR3 DNA sequence: TGTGCCAGCAGTTTTGGTGGGCATAGCAATCAGCCCCAGCATTTT.

CDR3 nucleotides: TGTGCCAGTAGTATCGGGGGAGGGCAGCCCCAGCATTTT. Translating gives CASSIGGGQPQHF. The chain combines TRBV19 with TRBJ1-5; a possible D gene is TRBD1 (5 bases). Trimming cost V 3 bases and J 7 bases, with 10 bases left between them. The germline CDR1 and CDR2 sequences are LNHDA and SQIVND (reference sequence). The CDR3 is made up of 13 amino acids.

This sequence joins TRBV12-3 or TRBV12-4 and TRBJ1-2; unclear D gene. The CDR3 is made up of 13 amino acids. V was trimmed by 7 bases and J by 4 bases, leaving 13 bases between them. CDR3: CASTTGVIYGYTF. In DNA, the CDR3 is TGTGCCAGCACCACTGGGGTTATCTATGGCTACACCTTC.

This clonotype was recorded a few times. The genes are TRBV7-9 and TRBJ1-1; no definite D call. The CDR3 extends over 14 amino acids. From germline, CDR1 is SEHNR and CDR2 FQNEAQ (reference sequence). Trimming left V 7 bases short and J 6 bases short, with 18 bases between. The CDR3 sequence is CASKKDGTFPEAFF. Written as DNA, the CDR3 is TGTGCCAGCAAGAAAGACGGAACATTCCCTGAAGCTTTCTTT.

The chain combines TRBV12-5 with TRBJ2-1, with D possibly matching TRBD2 (5 bases). V was trimmed by 1 base and J by 7 bases, leaving 11 bases between them. The CDR3 is 14 residues long. Germline CDR1 is LGHNT and CDR2 is FRNRAP. The CDR3 spells CASGLGTRGNEQFF. The CDR3, as DNA: TGTGCTAGTGGTTTGGGGACCCGCGGGAATGAGCAGTTCTTC. Full variable domain (remainder filled in from reference TRBV12-5 and TRBJ2-1): DARVTQTPRHKVTEMGQEVTMRCQPILGHNTVFWYRQTMMQGLELLAYFRNRAPLDDSGMPKDRFSAEMPDATLATLKIQPSEPRDSAVYFCASGLGTRGNEQFFGPGTRLTVL.

This clonotype was detected ten times or more. CDR3 DNA sequence: TGCAGCGTCAAGGGGGTGGCCACTGAAGCTTTCTTT. This translates into CSVKGVATEAFF. The rearrangement links TRBV29-1 to TRBJ1-1; TRBD1 is a possible D gene (6 bases). The CDR3 covers 12 residues. Trimming took off 6 bases at V and 4 bases at J, with 12 bases between the two ends. Germline CDR1 is SQVTM and CDR2 is ANQGSEA.

This clonotype was seen repeatedly, ten times or more. V gene TRBV12-3 or TRBV12-4 combines with J gene TRBJ1-5; D is undetermined. V was trimmed by 6 bases and J by 9 bases, leaving 18 bases between them. The CDR3 is 14 amino acids. The CDR3 nucleotides are TGTGCCAGCAGCCCCGGAACCTACCCTGGGCCCCAGCATTTT. Protein product: CASSPGTYPGPQHF.

This clonotype was seen a few times. The chain combines TRBV5-1 with TRBJ2-1, with D possibly being TRBD1 or TRBD2 (5 bases each). The V end was cut by 4 bases, the J end by 8 bases, with 10 bases between. This CDR3 comprises 12 residues. The germline gives CDR1 SGHRS, CDR2 YFSETQ. CDR3 sequence (DNA): TGCGCCAGCAGCCGGGACGGGGATGAGCAGTTCTTC. The encoded protein is CASSRDGDEQFF.

This clonotype was observed at least ten times. The rearrangement uses TRBV11-2 and TRBJ2-1; D may correspond to TRBD1 or TRBD2 (5 bases each). The CDR3 consists of 13 residues. From germline, CDR1 is SGHAT and CDR2 FQNNGV. Deletions cut 8 bases from V and 0 bases from J, with 8 bases between. The CDR3 region is CASEGLSYNEQFF. The CDR3 region has the DNA TGTGCCAGCGAGGGGCTCTCCTACAATGAGCAGTTCTTC. Full variable domain (outside the CDR3, taken from reference TRBV11-2 and TRBJ2-1): EAGVAQSPRYKIIEKRQSVAFWCNPISGHATLYWYQQILGQGPKLLIQFQNNGVVDDSQLPKDRFSAERLKGVDSTLKIQPAKLEDSAVYLCASEGLSYNEQFFGPGTRLTVL.

This clonotype was seen a handful of times. The chain links TRBV11-3 to TRBJ2-3, with a weak D call TRBD2 (6 bases). Deletions cut 5 bases from V and 5 bases from J, with 11 bases between. The CDR3 spans 13 residues. CDR1 and CDR2 (germline): SGHNT, YENEEA. The DNA for the CDR3 is TGTGCCAGCAGCCCCGGGAGCGTAGATACGCAGTATTTT. It yields the protein CASSPGSVDTQYF.

In this sample, this clonotype turned up many times. The V gene is TRBV20-1, the J gene TRBJ2-4; no clear D. The CDR3 has 16 residues. V was shortened by 2 bases and J by 0 bases, with 14 bases between the two germline ends. CDR1 and CDR2 (germline): DFQATT, SNEGSKA (reference sequence). The CDR3 DNA follows: TGCAGTGCTAGACCCCCGACTGGATTAGCCAAAAACATTCAGTACTTC. Amino acids: CSARPPTGLAKNIQYF.

This clonotype was found once. This chain uses TRBV20-1 with TRBJ2-1, with unresolved D. The V and J ends lost 5 bases and 8 bases respectively, with 16 bases between them. The CDR3 covers 13 residues. Germline V gene lookup returns CDR1 DFQATT and CDR2 SNEGSKA (reference sequence). The DNA for the CDR3 is TGCAGTGCTCGTGTTCACAATAGGTATGAGCAGTTCTTC. Translated: CSARVHNRYEQFF.

This chain connects TRBV5-1 to TRBJ2-7; no clear D gene. V was cut by 4 bases and J by 4 bases, with 18 bases left in between. In germline, CDR1 is SGHRS, CDR2 YFSETQ. The CDR3 is 15 amino acids. The CDR3 bases are TGCGCCAGCAGCCGTGATGGCAGTACTGGGTACGAGCAGTACTTC. Protein: CASSRDGSTGYEQYF.

This clonotype was seen a handful of times. V and J are TRBV28 and TRBJ2-6; a weak D match, TRBD1 (5 bases). The CDR3 totals 16 residues. The V end was cut by 2 bases, the J end by 6 bases, with 14 bases between. CDR1 and CDR2 from the germline V gene are MDHEN and SYDVKM. CDR3 residues: CASSLMGQGLANVLTF. DNA of the CDR3: TGTGCCAGCAGTTTAATGGGGCAAGGGTTGGCCAACGTCCTGACTTTC.

This clonotype occurred many times. This chain links TRBV5-1 with TRBJ2-1; D not resolved. V dropped 3 bases and J dropped 5 bases, with 12 bases sitting between them. CDR3 length: 14 residues. Germline assignment: CDR1 SGHRS and CDR2 YFSETQ. The CDR3: CASSSGTANNEQFF. In DNA form, the CDR3 reads TGCGCCAGCAGCTCAGGTACCGCAAACAATGAGCAGTTCTTC.

This clonotype was detected many times. The rearrangement uses TRBV29-1 and TRBJ2-2; the D gene is possibly TRBD1 (6 bases). Trimming pared 6 bases from V and 0 bases from J, leaving 11 bases between. The germline gives CDR1 SQVTM, CDR2 ANQGSEA. The CDR3 extends over 14 amino acids. CDR3 region: CSVGTGPNTGELFF. The CDR3 DNA follows: TGCAGCGTGGGTACAGGGCCGAACACCGGGGAGCTGTTTTTT.

This clonotype was seen more than once but under ten times. This rearrangement joins TRBV29-1 to TRBJ1-3; D not resolved. V was cut by 6 bases and J by 0 bases, with 3 bases left in between. Germline V gene sequence: CDR1 SQVTM, CDR2 ANQGSEA. The CDR3 extends over 11 amino acids. CDR3 bases: TGCAGCGTAGTCTCTGGAAACACCATATATTTT. It encodes CSVVSGNTIYF.

Ten or more counts support this clonotype. CDR3: CASSQSQGTRPYGYTF. The CDR3 coding sequence is TGTGCCAGCAGCCAGTCTCAAGGAACTAGGCCATATGGCTACACCTTC. V and J are TRBV3-1 and TRBJ1-2; D not resolved. V was pared by 3 bases and J by 5 bases, with 19 bases between. CDR1 and CDR2 (germline): LGHDT, YNNKEL (reference sequence). This CDR3 has 16 residues.

This clonotype was recorded many times. V and J are TRBV3-1 and TRBJ2-2; 8 nucleotides align to TRBD2. Per the germline V gene, CDR1 is LGHDT and CDR2 is YNNKEL (reference sequence). This CDR3 region has 15 residues. V was clipped by 4 bases and J by 6 bases; unmatched bases: 7. In DNA, the CDR3 is TGTGCCAGCAGCCTAGCGGGATCCGGGCCCGGGGAGCTGTTTTTT. Protein product: CASSLAGSGPGELFF.

This clonotype occurred a few times. The CDR3 spells CASSLGSHISEQFF. CDR3 DNA sequence: TGCGCCAGCAGCTTGGGGTCCCACATAAGTGAGCAGTTCTTC. The chain joins TRBV5-1 to TRBJ2-1, with D unresolved. This CDR3 contains 14 residues. The germline gives CDR1 SGHRS, CDR2 YFSETQ. Trimming took 0 bases from V and 9 from J, leaving 13 bases between them. The variable domain in full, with the rest retrieved from reference TRBV5-1 and TRBJ2-1, is KAGVTQTPRYLIKTRGQQVTLSCSPISGHRSVSWYQQTPGQGLQFLFEYFSETQRNKGNFPGRFSGRQFSNSRSEMNVSTLELGDSALYLCASSLGSHISEQFFGPGTRLTVL.

The rearrangement uses TRBV12-3 or TRBV12-4 and TRBJ2-7; 7 nucleotides line up with TRBD2. V lost 3 bases and J lost 6; bases outside the gene matches: 11. The CDR3 is 15 amino acids. The CDR3 DNA reads TGTGCCAGCAGTTTCGGCGGGACTACCCTACCCGAGCAGTACTTC. This codes for CASSFGGTTLPEQYF.

The chain links TRBV7-3 to TRBJ2-2; TRBD1 matches 10 bases. The germline gives CDR1 SGHTA, CDR2 FQGTGA. Germline trimming cut 7 bases from V and 6 bases from J; bases unmatched to any gene: 14. The CDR3 sequence is 17 residues long. The DNA of the CDR3 is TGTGCCAGCACCCATAGCCCGGGACAGGGGTCTTCCGGGGAGCTGTTTTTT. Translating gives CASTHSPGQGSSGELFF.

This clonotype was recorded a few times. The chain is built from TRBV6-5 and TRBJ1-2; 9 positions match TRBD1. CDR3 size: 16 residues. CDR1 is MNHEY, CDR2 SVGAGI, per germline. Trimming took 0 bases from V and 2 from J; bases not matched to a gene: 4. The CDR3 DNA reads TGTGCCAGCAGTTACTCGAGGACAGGGGCGAACTATGGCTACACCTTC. This translates into CASSYSRTGANYGYTF.

This clonotype was seen at least ten times. V gene TRBV28 combines with J gene TRBJ1-2; TRBD1 aligns across 11 bases. This CDR3 contains 13 residues. In germline, CDR1 is MDHEN, CDR2 SYDVKM. After removal of 2 bases from V and 10 bases from J, the junction contained 3 bases not matched to a gene. CDR3 nucleotide sequence: TGTGCCAGCAGTTTAGAGGACAGGGGGCCCTACACCTTC. Translation: CASSLEDRGPYTF.

This clonotype was picked up a small number of times. The V gene is TRBV12-3 or TRBV12-4, the J gene TRBJ1-2; D is ambiguous. The CDR3 is made up of 14 amino acids. The V end was cut by 2 bases, the J end by 0 bases, with 7 bases between. The DNA of the CDR3 is TGTGCCAGCAGTTTACGGACGGCTAACTATGGCTACACCTTC. It specifies CASSLRTANYGYTF.

This clonotype appeared many times. The chain joins TRBV4-1 to TRBJ2-7; 8 nucleotides agree with TRBD1. Germline-derived CDR1 and CDR2 are MGHRA and YSYEKL. There are 14 residues in the CDR3. Germline trimming cut 4 bases from V and 3 bases from J; bases unmatched to any gene: 5. The CDR3 sequence is CASSPGGGRYEQYF. The CDR3, as DNA: TGCGCCAGCAGCCCAGGGGGCGGGCGCTACGAGCAGTACTTC.

This clonotype was detected a few times. The chain is built from TRBV27 and TRBJ2-1; possibly TRBD1 or TRBD2 for D (5 bases each). V was shortened by 8 bases and J by 5 bases, with 22 bases between the two germline ends. This CDR3 is 16 amino acids long. Germline CDR1 and CDR2: MNHEY and SMNVEV (reference sequence). The CDR3 nucleotides read TGTGCCAGCTCTCTCTTTGGTTGGGGGAGCAACAATGAGCAGTTCTTC. Protein: CASSLFGWGSNNEQFF.